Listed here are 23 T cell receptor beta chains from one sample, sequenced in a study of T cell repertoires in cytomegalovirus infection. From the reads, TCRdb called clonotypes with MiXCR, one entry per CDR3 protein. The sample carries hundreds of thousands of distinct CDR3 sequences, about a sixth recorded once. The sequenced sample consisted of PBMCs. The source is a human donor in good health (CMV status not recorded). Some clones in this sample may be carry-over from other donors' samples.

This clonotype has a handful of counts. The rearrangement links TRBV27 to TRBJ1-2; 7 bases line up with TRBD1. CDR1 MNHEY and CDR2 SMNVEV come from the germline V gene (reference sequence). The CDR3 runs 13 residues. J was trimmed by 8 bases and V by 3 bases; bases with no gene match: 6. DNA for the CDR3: TGTGCCAGCAGTTTCAAGGGGGCGCGAGGCTACACCTTC. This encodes CASSFKGARGYTF.

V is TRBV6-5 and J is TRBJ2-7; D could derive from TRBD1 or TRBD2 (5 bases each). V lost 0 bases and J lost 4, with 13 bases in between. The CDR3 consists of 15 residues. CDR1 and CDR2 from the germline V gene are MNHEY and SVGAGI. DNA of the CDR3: TGTGCCAGCAGTTACTCGAGTAGCAGGGAGTACGAGCAGTACTTC. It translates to CASSYSSSREYEQYF.

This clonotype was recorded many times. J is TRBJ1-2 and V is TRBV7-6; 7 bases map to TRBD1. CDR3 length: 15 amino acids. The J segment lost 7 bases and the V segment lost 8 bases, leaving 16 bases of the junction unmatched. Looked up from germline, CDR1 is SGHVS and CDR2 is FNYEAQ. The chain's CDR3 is CASGPRDRDARGYTF. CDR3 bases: TGTGCCAGCGGACCCCGAGACAGGGACGCCCGTGGCTACACCTTC.

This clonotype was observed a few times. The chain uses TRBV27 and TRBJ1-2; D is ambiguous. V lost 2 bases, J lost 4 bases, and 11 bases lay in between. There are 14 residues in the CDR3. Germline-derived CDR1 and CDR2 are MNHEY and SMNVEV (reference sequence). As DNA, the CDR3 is TGTGCCAGCAGTTTAGCGGGAGGCATCTATGGCTACACCTTC. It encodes CASSLAGGIYGYTF.

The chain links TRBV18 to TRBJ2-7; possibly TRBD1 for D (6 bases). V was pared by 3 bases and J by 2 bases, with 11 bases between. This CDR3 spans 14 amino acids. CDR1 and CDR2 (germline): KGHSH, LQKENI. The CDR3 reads CASSPDQGTYEQYF. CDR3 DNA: TGTGCCAGCTCACCGGATCAGGGGACCTACGAGCAGTACTTC.

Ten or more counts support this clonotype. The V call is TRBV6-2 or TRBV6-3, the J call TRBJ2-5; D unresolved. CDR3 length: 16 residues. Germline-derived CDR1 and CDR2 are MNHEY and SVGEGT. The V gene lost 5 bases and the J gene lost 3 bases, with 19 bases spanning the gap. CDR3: CASSPRSPSLEETQYF. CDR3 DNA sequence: TGTGCCAGCAGTCCCCGATCTCCCTCACTGGAAGAGACCCAGTACTTC.

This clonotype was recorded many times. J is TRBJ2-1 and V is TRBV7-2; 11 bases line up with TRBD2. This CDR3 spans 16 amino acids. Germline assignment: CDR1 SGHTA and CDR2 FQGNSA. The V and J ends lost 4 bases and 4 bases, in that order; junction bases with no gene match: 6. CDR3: CASSYLAGGGYNEQFF. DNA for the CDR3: TGTGCCAGCAGCTACCTAGCGGGGGGAGGTTACAATGAGCAGTTCTTC.

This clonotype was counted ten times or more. As DNA, the CDR3 is TGTGCCAGCAGTGCTCAGGGGGTCAACTATGGCTACACCTTC. As protein: CASSAQGVNYGYTF. The chain couples TRBV12-3 or TRBV12-4 to TRBJ1-2; 7 bases fit TRBD1. V dropped 5 bases and J dropped 2; count of bases not matched to a gene: 5. The CDR3 extends over 14 amino acids.

The CDR3 sequence: CASSLAPGQDGYTF. The CDR3 nucleotides read TGTGCCAGCAGCTTAGCCCCAGGGCAGGATGGCTACACCTTC. The chain is built from TRBV7-2 and TRBJ1-2; the D gene is possibly TRBD1 (5 bases). The CDR3 contains 14 residues. With 0 bases removed from V and 6 bases from J, the gap between germline ends came to 11 bases. Looked up from germline, CDR1 is SGHTA and CDR2 is FQGNSA.

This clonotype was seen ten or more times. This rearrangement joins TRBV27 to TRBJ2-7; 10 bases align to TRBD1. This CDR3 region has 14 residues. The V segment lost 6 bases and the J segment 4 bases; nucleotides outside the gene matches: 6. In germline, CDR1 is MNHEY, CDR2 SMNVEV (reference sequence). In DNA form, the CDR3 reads TGTGCCAGCAGGGACCGGGACAGGGGATACGAGCAGTACTTC. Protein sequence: CASRDRDRGYEQYF.

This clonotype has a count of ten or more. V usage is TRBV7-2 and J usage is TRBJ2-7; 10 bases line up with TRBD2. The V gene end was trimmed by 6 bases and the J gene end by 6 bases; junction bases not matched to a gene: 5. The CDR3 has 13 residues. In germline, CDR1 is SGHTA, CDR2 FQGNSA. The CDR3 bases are TGTGCCAGCAGAGCTAGCGGGGGTAGCGAGCAGTACTTC. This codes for CASRASGGSEQYF.

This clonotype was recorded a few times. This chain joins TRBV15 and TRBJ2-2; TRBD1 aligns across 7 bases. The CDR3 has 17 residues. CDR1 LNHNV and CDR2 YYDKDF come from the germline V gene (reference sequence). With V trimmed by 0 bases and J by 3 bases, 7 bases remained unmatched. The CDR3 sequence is CATSRDRDSSDTGELFF. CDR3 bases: TGTGCCACCAGCAGAGATAGGGACAGCTCGGACACCGGGGAGCTGTTTTTT.

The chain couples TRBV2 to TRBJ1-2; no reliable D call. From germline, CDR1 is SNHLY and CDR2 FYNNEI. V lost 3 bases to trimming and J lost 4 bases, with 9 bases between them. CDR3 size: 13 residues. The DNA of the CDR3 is TGTGCCAGCAGTGATCTGGGGAGCTATGGCTACACCTTC. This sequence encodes CASSDLGSYGYTF.

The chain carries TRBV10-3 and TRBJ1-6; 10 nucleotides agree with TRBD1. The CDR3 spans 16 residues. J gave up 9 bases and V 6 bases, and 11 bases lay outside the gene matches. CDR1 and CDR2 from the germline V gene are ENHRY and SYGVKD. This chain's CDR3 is CAIRDRDRGWGSPLHF. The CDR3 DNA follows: TGTGCCATCAGGGACCGGGACAGGGGATGGGGTTCACCCCTCCACTTT.

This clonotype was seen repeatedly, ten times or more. The CDR3 DNA follows: TGTGCCAGCAGCCCCCAGGCGACCCCTCGGGGCTACACCTTC. The encoded protein is CASSPQATPRGYTF. This chain uses TRBV6-6 with TRBJ1-2; the D is unclear. The V gene's germline CDR1 is MNHNY and CDR2 SVGAGI (reference sequence). The CDR3 length is 14 residues. V was pared by 6 bases and J by 8 bases, with 19 bases between.

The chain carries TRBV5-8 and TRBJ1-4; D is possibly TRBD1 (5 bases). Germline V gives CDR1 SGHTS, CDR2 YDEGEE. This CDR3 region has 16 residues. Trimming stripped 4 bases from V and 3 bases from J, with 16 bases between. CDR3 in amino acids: CASSTGTSVSNEKLFF. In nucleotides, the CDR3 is TGTGCCAGCAGCACCGGGACCTCCGTTTCTAATGAAAAACTGTTTTTT.

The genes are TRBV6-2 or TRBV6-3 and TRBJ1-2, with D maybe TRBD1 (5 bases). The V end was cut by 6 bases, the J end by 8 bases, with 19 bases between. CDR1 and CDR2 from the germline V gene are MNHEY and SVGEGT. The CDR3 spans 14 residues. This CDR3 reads CASSLLSARAGYTF. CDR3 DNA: TGTGCCAGCAGCCTCTTAAGTGCCAGGGCCGGCTACACCTTC.

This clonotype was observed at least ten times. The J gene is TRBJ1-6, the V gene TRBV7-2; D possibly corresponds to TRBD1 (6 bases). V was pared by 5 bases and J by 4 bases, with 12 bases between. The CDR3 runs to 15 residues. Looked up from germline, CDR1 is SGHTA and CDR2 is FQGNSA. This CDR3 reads CASSPQGQYNSPLHF. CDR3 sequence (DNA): TGTGCCAGCAGCCCCCAAGGACAGTATAATTCACCCCTCCACTTT.

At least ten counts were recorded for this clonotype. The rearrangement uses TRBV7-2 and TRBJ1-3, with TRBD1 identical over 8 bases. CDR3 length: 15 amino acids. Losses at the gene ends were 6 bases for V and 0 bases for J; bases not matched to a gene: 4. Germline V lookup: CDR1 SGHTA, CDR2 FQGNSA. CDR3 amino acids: CASRPTGGSGNTIYF. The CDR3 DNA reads TGTGCCAGCAGACCTACAGGGGGCTCTGGAAACACCATATATTTT.

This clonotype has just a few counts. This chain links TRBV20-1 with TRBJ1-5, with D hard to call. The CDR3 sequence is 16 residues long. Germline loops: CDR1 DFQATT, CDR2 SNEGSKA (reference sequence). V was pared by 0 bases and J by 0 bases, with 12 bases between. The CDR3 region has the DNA TGCAGTGCTAGAGATAGGGAGCGGGATAGCAATCAGCCCCAGCATTTT. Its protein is CSARDRERDSNQPQHF.

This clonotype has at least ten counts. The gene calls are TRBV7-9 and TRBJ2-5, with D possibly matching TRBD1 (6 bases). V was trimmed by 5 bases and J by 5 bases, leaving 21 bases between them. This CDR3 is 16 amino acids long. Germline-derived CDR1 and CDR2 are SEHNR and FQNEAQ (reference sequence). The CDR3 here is CASSPRRDTRGETQYF. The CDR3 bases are TGTGCCAGCAGCCCCCGACGGGACACACGAGGGGAGACCCAGTACTTC. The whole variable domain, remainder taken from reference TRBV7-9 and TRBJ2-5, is DTGVSQNPRHKITKRGQNVTFRCDPISEHNRLYWYRQTLGQGPEFLTYFQNEAQLEKSRLLSDRFSAERPKGSFSTLEIQRTEQGDSAMYLCASSPRRDTRGETQYFGPGTRLLVL.

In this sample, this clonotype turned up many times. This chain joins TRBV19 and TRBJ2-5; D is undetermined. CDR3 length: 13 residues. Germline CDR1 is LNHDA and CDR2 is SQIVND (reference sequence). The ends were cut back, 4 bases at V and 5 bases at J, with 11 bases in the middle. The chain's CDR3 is CASSTWARETQYF. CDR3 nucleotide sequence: TGTGCCAGTAGTACATGGGCAAGGGAGACCCAGTACTTC.

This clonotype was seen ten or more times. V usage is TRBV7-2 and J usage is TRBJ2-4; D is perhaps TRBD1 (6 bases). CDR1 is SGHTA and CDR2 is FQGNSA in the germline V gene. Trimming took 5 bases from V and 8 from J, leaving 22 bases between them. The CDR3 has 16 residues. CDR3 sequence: CASSQKPGHRTDIQYF. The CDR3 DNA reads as TGTGCCAGCAGCCAAAAACCGGGACACCGGACGGACATTCAGTACTTC.